This record concerns one T cell receptor beta chain sequence. The data stem from a study of blood T cell repertoires in COVID-19. Study information: T cells, B-cell-depleted T cells, or PBMCs supplied cDNA or gDNA.

Per the original data handling: From reference gene primer amplification, estimates of nucleated cell counts were derived. Some clones are missing from TCRdb's copy, which holds only in-frame ones; the method was immunoSEQ multiplex PCR. From that table come the V and J calls and clone size; the DNA was used to work out D and trimming. The sample includes around 150,000 clones, 60% to 80% of them seen just once. The CDR3 is made up of 14 amino acids. Germline CDR1 is KGHSH and CDR2 is LQKENI. Trimming took 3 bases from V and 6 from J, leaving 12 bases between them. The source of this sequence is a man aged 55-75 years who had recovered from COVID-19. The chain employs TRBV18 and TRBJ1-5; tentatively, D is TRBD1 (6 bases). Source material: peripheral blood. This CDR3 reads CASSPQGQSQPQHF. CDR3 coding DNA: TGTGCCAGCTCACCTCAGGGGCAGAGTCAGCCCCAGCATTTT.